These 20 T cell receptor beta chains share one sample of origin, sequenced in a study of monozygotic twins with inflammatory bowel disease. Reanalyzing the 5' RACE reads, TCRdb keeps one entry per CDR3 protein, without DNA. The table for this sample gives 300,000 to 350,000 distinct CDR3 sequences. Sample: blood. The receptor set was obtained from a human donor with ulcerative colitis or Crohn's disease, or a healthy co-twin of an affected twin (not recorded which).

This chain links TRBV27 with TRBJ2-7; TCRdb's D gene call, TRBD2, goes unchecked for lack of DNA. Germline-derived CDR1 and CDR2 are MNHEY and SMNVEV (reference sequence). This CDR3 region has 15 residues. The CDR3 region is CASSHMRTGEVEQYF.

The CDR3 loop is CASSLGERGATHANTGELFF. The rearrangement joins TRBV11-2 to TRBJ2-2; absent DNA, TCRdb's TRBD1 call cannot be checked. The CDR3 extends over 20 amino acids. CDR1 is SGHAT and CDR2 is FQNNGV in the germline V gene.

This CDR3 is CSARLQGVPEAFF. The V and J genes are TRBV29-1 and TRBJ1-1; the TRBD1 assignment by TCRdb is unverifiable without DNA. The germline gives CDR1 SQVTM, CDR2 ANQGSEA. This CDR3 is 13 amino acids long. The full variable domain, completed using reference TRBV29-1 and TRBJ1-1, is SAVISQKPSRDICQRGTSLTIQCQVDSQVTMMFWYRQQPGQSLTLIATANQGSEATYESGFVIDKFPISRPNLTFSTLTVSNMSPEDSSIYLCSARLQGVPEAFFGQGTRLTVV.

This sequence joins TRBV6-1 and TRBJ2-7. Germline-derived CDR1 and CDR2 are MNHNS and SASEGT. The CDR3 spans 13 residues. The CDR3 protein is CASSSEKTYEQYF.

This sequence joins TRBV27 and TRBJ2-1; TCRdb names TRBD2, which stays unverified in the absence of DNA. Germline V gives CDR1 MNHEY, CDR2 SMNVEV (reference sequence). CDR3 size: 19 residues. The chain's CDR3 is CASTRGFISRTSGRDEQFF.

CDR3: CASSLGDRKNIQYF. The rearrangement uses TRBV7-2 and TRBJ2-4; TCRdb selects TRBD1, and the lack of DNA leaves this call unchecked. The CDR3 consists of 14 residues. The germline CDR1 and CDR2 sequences are SGHTA and FQGNSA. Combining the CDR3 with reference TRBV7-2 and TRBJ2-4 gives the whole variable domain GAGVSQSPSNKVTEKGKDVELRCDPISGHTALYWYRQSLGQGLEFLIYFQGNSAPDKSGLPSDRFSAERTGGSVSTLTIQRTQQEDSAVYLCASSLGDRKNIQYFGAGTRLSVL.

This sequence joins TRBV5-1 and TRBJ2-3. The CDR3 covers 13 residues. The germline gives CDR1 SGHRS, CDR2 YFSETQ. The CDR3: CASSLHSTDTQYF. The full variable domain, its missing parts supplied by reference TRBV5-1 and TRBJ2-3, is KAGVTQTPRYLIKTRGQQVTLSCSPISGHRSVSWYQQTPGQGLQFLFEYFSETQRNKGNFPGRFSGRQFSNSRSEMNVSTLELGDSALYLCASSLHSTDTQYFGPGTRLTVL.

The V and J genes are TRBV20-1 and TRBJ2-5; the D call of TRBD1 rests on TCRdb alone, since no DNA is present to check it. Germline lookup yields CDR1 DFQATT and CDR2 SNEGSKA (reference sequence). The CDR3 runs to 13 residues. The CDR3 loop is CSARADRWGTQYF.

V gene TRBV24-1 combines with J gene TRBJ2-1; TCRdb's assignment of TRBD1 cannot be checked, as there is no DNA. This CDR3 comprises 16 residues. CDR1 is KGHDR and CDR2 is SFDVKD in the germline V gene. The CDR3 here is CATSDLDRSSYNEQFF.

The V and J genes are TRBV12-3 or TRBV12-4 and TRBJ2-7; the TCRdb call, TRBD1, lacks DNA for checking. The CDR3 contains 14 residues. This CDR3 reads CASSPGDRPYEQYF.

The gene calls are TRBV3-1 and TRBJ2-7; TCRdb returns TRBD1, unconfirmable since there is no DNA. The CDR3 consists of 14 residues. Per germline, CDR1 LGHDT and CDR2 YNNKEL (reference sequence). CDR3 sequence: CASSQRTERDEQYF.

The chain carries TRBV27 and TRBJ1-6; TCRdb reports TRBD1, a call that lacks DNA to check it against. CDR1 and CDR2 from the germline V gene are MNHEY and SMNVEV (reference sequence). This CDR3 comprises 13 residues. The CDR3 reads CASSPRTFSPLHF.

The J gene is TRBJ2-3, the V gene TRBV5-5. The CDR3 is made up of 15 amino acids. The germline V gene has CDR1 SGHKS and CDR2 YYEKEE (reference sequence). CDR3 in amino acids: CASSLEAASTDTQYF.

The chain uses TRBV20-1 and TRBJ2-1; TCRdb calls TRBD2, which cannot be checked without DNA. The CDR3 is made up of 15 amino acids. The germline V gene has CDR1 DFQATT and CDR2 SNEGSKA (reference sequence). This CDR3 is CSARDSGRFDNEQFF.

This sequence joins TRBV5-4 and TRBJ2-7; no DNA is available, so the TRBD1 call from TCRdb remains unchecked. The CDR3 runs 15 residues. Germline V gives CDR1 SGHNT, CDR2 YYREEE (reference sequence). CDR3 in amino acids: CASSLGSGGKYEQYF.

The genes are TRBV29-1 and TRBJ2-5; the TRBD1 assignment by TCRdb is unverifiable without DNA. Germline lookup yields CDR1 SQVTM and CDR2 ANQGSEA. The CDR3 is 13 residues long. The CDR3: CSVDGLADRTQYF.

CDR3 sequence: CASSGTWQETQYF. This chain connects TRBV12-3 or TRBV12-4 to TRBJ2-5; TCRdb's assignment of TRBD2 cannot be checked, as there is no DNA. The CDR3 contains 13 residues.

This rearrangement joins TRBV6-6 to TRBJ2-7; without DNA, the TCRdb call of TRBD1 cannot be checked. The CDR3 consists of 14 residues. In germline, CDR1 is MNHNY, CDR2 SVGAGI (reference sequence). The CDR3 protein is CASNGQGGLYEQYF.

The chain has TRBV27 and TRBJ2-1; the TRBD1 assignment by TCRdb is unverifiable without DNA. The CDR3 is 15 amino acids. Germline CDR1 reads MNHEY; CDR2 reads SMNVEV (reference sequence). The CDR3 protein is CASSTPGHSYNEQFF.

The chain links TRBV12-3 or TRBV12-4 to TRBJ2-3. The CDR3 is 13 residues long. CDR3 amino acids: CASSFGSTDTQYF.